This TCR beta chain stems from a study of Ad26.COV2.S vaccination and SARS-CoV-2 variants. Described treatment: 15 to 20 received Ad26.COV2.S at low or high dose, single or two shots; 5 received placebo; per-sample allocation not given. After the first vaccine or placebo injection, samples were drawn on day 63. This Boston cohort included adults aged 18-55 years. The V end lost 2 bases, the J end lost 5 bases, and 13 bases lay between the germline ends. This CDR3 has 14 residues. Germline lookup yields CDR1 SGHNT and CDR2 YYREEE (reference sequence). Measured with immunoSEQ multiplex PCR; TCRdb has only the in-frame clones, and not every one. Among fewer than 400,000 clones listed, about 82% were seen once.

Sequences were derived from peripheral blood, sampled in a trial of Ad26.COV2.S vaccine versus placebo. This receptor was identified in a person aged 18-65 years who received the Ad26.COV2.S COVID-19 vaccine or a placebo. The chain links TRBV5-4 to TRBJ2-5; D is unclear. The CDR3 reads CASSFTGSRETQYF. DNA of the CDR3: TGTGCCAGCAGCTTTACCGGGTCTAGGGAGACCCAGTACTTC. Full variable domain (outside the CDR3, taken from reference TRBV5-4 and TRBJ2-5): ETGVTQSPTHLIKTRGQQVTLRCSSQSGHNTVSWYQQALGQGPQFIFQYYREEENGRGNFPPRFSGLQFPNYSSELNVNALELDDSALYLCASSFTGSRETQYFGPGTRLLVL.